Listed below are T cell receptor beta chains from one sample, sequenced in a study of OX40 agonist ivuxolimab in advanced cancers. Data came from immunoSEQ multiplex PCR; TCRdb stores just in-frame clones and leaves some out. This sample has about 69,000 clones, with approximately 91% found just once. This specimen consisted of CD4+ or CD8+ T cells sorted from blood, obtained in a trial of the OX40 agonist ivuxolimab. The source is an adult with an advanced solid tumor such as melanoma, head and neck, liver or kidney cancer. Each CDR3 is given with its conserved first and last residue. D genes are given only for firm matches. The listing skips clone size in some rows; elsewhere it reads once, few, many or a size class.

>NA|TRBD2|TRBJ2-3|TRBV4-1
CASSQDPLAGGVTSTDTQYF
TGCGCCAGCAGCCAAGATCCACTAGCGGGAGGGGTTACTAGCACAGATACGCAGTATTTT
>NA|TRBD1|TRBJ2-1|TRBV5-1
CASSPTGSYNEQFF
TGCGCCAGCAGCCCGACAGGGTCCTACAATGAGCAGTTCTTC
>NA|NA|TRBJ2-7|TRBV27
CASSRSTDLGQQYF
TGTGCCAGCAGTCGCTCGACAGACCTTGGCCAGCAGTACTTC
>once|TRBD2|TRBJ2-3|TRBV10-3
CAISAGAGGGDTQYF
TGTGCCATCAGTGCGGGAGCGGGAGGAGGAGATACGCAGTATTTT
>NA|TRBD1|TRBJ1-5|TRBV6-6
CASSSPGQGGRPQHF
TGTGCCAGCAGTTCGCCGGGACAGGGAGGGAGACCCCAGCATTTT
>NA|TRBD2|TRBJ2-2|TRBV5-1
CASSGGLNPNTGELFF
TGCGCCAGCAGCGGGGGACTAAACCCTAACACCGGGGAGCTGTTTTTT
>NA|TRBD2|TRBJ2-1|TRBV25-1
CASSPRPGLAGVYEQFF
TGTGCCAGCAGCCCACGCCCGGGACTAGCGGGAGTATATGAGCAGTTCTTC
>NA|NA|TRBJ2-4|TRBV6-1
CASNVAGADIQYF
TGTGCCAGCAATGTGGCAGGGGCGGACATTCAGTACTTC
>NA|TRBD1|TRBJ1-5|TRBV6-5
CASSGDSYQPQHF
TGTGCCAGCAGCGGGGACAGCTATCAGCCCCAGCATTTT
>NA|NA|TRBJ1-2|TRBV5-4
CASRTFLDSTINGYTF
TGTGCCAGCAGGACGTTCTTGGACAGCACTATCAATGGCTACACCTTC
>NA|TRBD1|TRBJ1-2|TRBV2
CASSEAPGGRGSRVRGYTF
TGTGCCAGCAGTGAAGCTCCAGGGGGAAGGGGGAGTAGGGTTCGTGGCTACACCTTC
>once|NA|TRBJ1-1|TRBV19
CASSIRGSSGTEAFF
TGTGCCAGTAGTATCAGGGGTTCCAGTGGCACTGAAGCTTTCTTT
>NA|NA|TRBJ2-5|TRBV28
CASSLVDQETQYF
TGTGCCAGCAGTTTAGTAGACCAAGAGACCCAGTACTTC
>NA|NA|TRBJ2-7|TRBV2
CASSQRAPHYEQYF
TGTGCCAGCAGCCAGCGGGCGCCTCACTACGAGCAGTACTTC
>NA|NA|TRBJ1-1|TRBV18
CASSQNRMEAFF
TGTGCCAGCTCGCAAAACCGGATGGAAGCTTTCTTT
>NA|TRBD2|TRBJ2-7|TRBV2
CASRRTSGRIYEQYF
TGTGCCAGCAGGAGGACTAGCGGGAGGATCTACGAGCAGTACTTC
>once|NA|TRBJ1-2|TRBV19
CASRVAPGPYGYTF
TGTGCCAGTAGGGTAGCCCCGGGGCCCTATGGCTACACCTTC
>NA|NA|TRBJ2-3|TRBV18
CASSPPADTQYF
TGTGCCAGCTCACCGCCGGCAGATACGCAGTATTTT
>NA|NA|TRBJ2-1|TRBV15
CATSRKQGSLISYNEQFF
TGTGCCACCAGCAGAAAACAGGGATCACTGATCTCCTACAATGAGCAGTTCTTC
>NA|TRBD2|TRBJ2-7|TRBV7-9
CASSPGLAGGTYEQYF
TGTGCCAGCAGCCCCGGACTAGCGGGTGGTACCTACGAGCAGTACTTC
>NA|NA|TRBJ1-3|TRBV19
CASKTVPSGNTIYF
TGTGCCAGTAAGACAGTGCCCTCTGGAAACACCATATATTTT
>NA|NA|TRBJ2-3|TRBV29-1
CSVSPGSTLSVTQYF
TGCAGCGTTTCCCCGGGGTCTACTCTCTCAGTTACGCAGTATTTT
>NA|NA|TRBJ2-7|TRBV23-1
CASSQPQGEDRVEQYF
TGCGCCAGCAGTCAACCCCAGGGAGAGGATAGGGTCGAGCAGTACTTC